Shown below are 30 T cell receptor beta chains from a single sample sequenced in a study of persistence of HIV-infected CD4 T cells. The antigens for these receptors are not known. Cells were stimulated with CMV-infected fibroblast lysates at approximately 10 ug/mL. Memory cells lacking CD40L and CD69 with high CD45RO were sorted. This was the immunoSEQ version 4 assay in survey mode. The protocol was immunoSEQ multiplex PCR, while the TCRdb copy is restricted to in-frame clones and leaves out a portion. The sample records some 30,000 clones, around 73% being singletons. The starting material was CD4+ T cells sorted from PBMCs after approximately 19-hour stimulation, obtained from a patient who received antiretroviral therapy. These receptors were obtained from an adult woman with HIV who was CMV-seropositive.

This clone was observed a few times. The chain recombines TRBV19 with TRBJ1-2; D is ambiguous. This CDR3 region has 13 residues. Trimming stripped 2 bases from V and 1 base from J, with 5 bases between. Germline lookup yields CDR1 LNHDA and CDR2 SQIVND (reference sequence). The CDR3 loop is CASSITVNYGYTF. DNA of the CDR3: TGTGCCAGTAGTATAACAGTTAACTATGGCTACACCTTC.

The V and J genes are TRBV5-1 and TRBJ2-3; D gene unclear. The V end lost 6 bases, the J end lost 1 base, and 12 bases lay between the germline ends. The CDR3 runs 14 residues. The germline V gene has CDR1 SGHRS and CDR2 YFSETQ. The CDR3 spells CASKANWGTDTQYF. CDR3 bases: TGCGCCAGCAAGGCCAATTGGGGCACAGATACGCAGTATTTT.

V usage is TRBV5-4 and J usage is TRBJ2-3; no reliable D call. Trimming shortened V by 0 bases and J by 1 base, and 12 bases separated the two germline ends. Germline assignment: CDR1 SGHNT and CDR2 YYREEE (reference sequence). The CDR3 totals 16 residues. The CDR3 DNA sequence: TGTGCCAGCAGCTTGGTAATGATGACGGGCACAGATACGCAGTATTTT. It is translated as CASSLVMMTGTDTQYF.

The rearrangement links TRBV19 to TRBJ2-5; D ambiguous. CDR3 length: 13 amino acids. CDR1 is LNHDA and CDR2 is SQIVND in the germline V gene (reference sequence). Trimming took 5 bases from V and 1 from J, leaving 8 bases between them. The CDR3 region is CASSRQIQETQYF. DNA of the CDR3: TGTGCCAGTAGTCGTCAGATCCAAGAGACCCAGTACTTC.

The V call is TRBV14, the J call TRBJ2-7, with D perhaps given as TRBD1 or TRBD2 (5 bases each). Germline loops: CDR1 SGHDN, CDR2 FVKESK. Trimming shortened V by 0 bases and J by 2 bases, and 8 bases separated the two germline ends. The CDR3 loop spans 14 amino acids. CDR3: CASSQEWGTYEQYF. The CDR3 bases are TGTGCCAGCAGCCAAGAATGGGGGACCTACGAGCAGTACTTC.

This clone turned up a few times. The chain carries TRBV10-3 and TRBJ2-3, with D maybe TRBD2 (6 bases). Germline V gene sequence: CDR1 ENHRY, CDR2 SYGVKD. The V end lost 5 bases, the J end lost 3 bases, and 15 bases lay between the germline ends. CDR3 length equals 15 residues. CDR3 sequence reads: CAISSLGGSTDTQYF. Here the CDR3 DNA reads TGTGCCATCAGTTCACTCGGGGGTTCAACAGATACGCAGTATTTT.

The chain carries TRBV30 and TRBJ2-1; D is unclear. V dropped 4 bases and J dropped 8 bases, with 18 bases sitting between them. The CDR3 consists of 14 residues. Germline CDR1 and CDR2: GTSNPN and SVGIG (reference sequence). The CDR3 spells CAWTRNRFLDEQFF. The CDR3 coding sequence is TGTGCCTGGACACGAAATCGTTTTTTAGATGAGCAGTTCTTC. The full variable domain, in which reference TRBV30 and TRBJ2-1 provide the parts outside the CDR3, is SQTIHQWPATLVQPVGSPLSLECTVEGTSNPNLYWYRQAAGRGLQLLFYSVGIGQISSEVPQNLSASRPQDRQFILSSKKLLLSDSGFYLCAWTRNRFLDEQFFGPGTRLTVL.

This clone was seen a few times. The chain employs TRBV3-1 (or the pseudogene TRBV3-2) and TRBJ1-5; D is unresolved. V lost 0 bases, J lost 5 bases, and 5 bases lay in between. In germline, CDR1 is LGHDT, CDR2 YNNKEL (reference sequence). The CDR3 consists of 13 residues. The CDR3 reads CASSQDRDQPQHF. The CDR3 DNA reads TGTGCCAGCAGCCAAGATCGGGATCAGCCCCAGCATTTT.

V usage is TRBV10-3 and J usage is TRBJ2-7, with D possibly being TRBD2 (7 bases). In germline, CDR1 is ENHRY, CDR2 SYGVKD. The length of the CDR3 is 15 residues. With 0 bases removed from V and 5 bases from J, the gap between germline ends came to 14 bases. CDR3 loop: CAISESGGRSDEQYF. In DNA form, the CDR3 reads TGTGCCATCAGTGAGTCGGGGGGGCGATCGGACGAGCAGTACTTC.

This rearrangement joins TRBV10-3 to TRBJ1-1; D is possibly TRBD1 (6 bases). Germline V gene lookup returns CDR1 ENHRY and CDR2 SYGVKD. This CDR3 region has 15 residues. Trimming took 7 bases from V and 1 from J, leaving 16 bases between them. CDR3 protein: CAITRTGMGNTEAFF. Written as DNA, the CDR3 is TGTGCCATCACCAGAACAGGGATGGGGAACACTGAAGCTTTCTTT.

The V call is TRBV3-1 (or the pseudogene TRBV3-2), the J call TRBJ2-1, with D perhaps matching TRBD1 (5 bases). This CDR3 is 11 amino acids long. CDR1 LGHDT and CDR2 YNNKEL come from the germline V gene (reference sequence). Trimming took 1 base from V and 10 from J, leaving 5 bases between them. The CDR3 here is CASSQGGEQFF. The CDR3 nucleotides read TGTGCCAGCAGCCAAGGGGGCGAGCAGTTCTTC.

The rearrangement joins TRBV18 to TRBJ1-2, with D maybe TRBD1 (5 bases). Germline V lookup: CDR1 KGHSH, CDR2 LQKENI. Trimming removed 1 base from V and 8 bases from J, with 17 bases in between. CDR3 length equals 15 residues. CDR3 protein: CASSPQDVGRGGYTF. For the CDR3, the DNA is TGTGCCAGCTCACCACAAGACGTGGGACGGGGAGGCTACACCTTC.

The rearrangement links TRBV9 to TRBJ2-3, with D possibly TRBD2 on 5 matching bases. The germline V and J ends were trimmed by 4 bases and 6 bases, with 21 bases remaining between them. Germline V gives CDR1 SGDLS, CDR2 YYNGEE. This CDR3 is 16 amino acids long. The CDR3 is CASSPIGGLLGDTQYF. The CDR3, as DNA: TGTGCCAGCAGCCCGATAGGCGGGCTGTTAGGGGATACGCAGTATTTT.

This chain connects TRBV19 to TRBJ1-5; TRBD1 might be the D (5 bases). The germline CDR1 and CDR2 sequences are LNHDA and SQIVND (reference sequence). This CDR3 contains 15 residues. The V gene lost 9 bases and the J gene lost 4 bases, with 19 bases spanning the gap. The CDR3 DNA follows: TGTGCCAGCGCCGGGGGGGTCGGGGGAAATCAGCCCCAGCATTTT. Its translation: CASAGGVGGNQPQHF.

J is TRBJ2-3 and V is TRBV9; D is possibly TRBD1 or TRBD2 (5 bases each). Trimming left V 0 bases short and J 3 bases short, with 5 bases between. This CDR3 spans 13 amino acids. Germline CDR1 reads SGDLS; CDR2 reads YYNGEE. The CDR3 nucleotides are TGTGCCAGCAGCGTAGGGGGGACAGATACGCAGTATTTT. Translation: CASSVGGTDTQYF.

This chain links TRBV5-1 with TRBJ2-3, with D unresolved. This CDR3 comprises 12 residues. The germline V gene encodes CDR1 SGHRS and CDR2 YFSETQ. V was shortened by 3 bases and J by 4 bases, with 6 bases between the two germline ends. CDR3 DNA sequence: TGCGCCAGCAGCTACGGACCAGATACGCAGTATTTT. Residues: CASSYGPDTQYF.

This chain links TRBV19 with TRBJ1-5; D is ambiguous. Deletions cut 5 bases from V and 2 bases from J, with 10 bases between. The CDR3 runs to 14 residues. The germline gives CDR1 LNHDA, CDR2 SQIVND (reference sequence). The CDR3 DNA reads TGTGCCAGTAGTGGGCAGGTCGGCAATCAGCCCCAGCATTTT. It codes for CASSGQVGNQPQHF.

The sample holds a few counts of this clone. The chain employs TRBV12-3 or TRBV12-4 and TRBJ1-4; perhaps TRBD1 as D (6 bases). This CDR3 contains 13 residues. Trimming took off 6 bases at V and 5 bases at J, with 10 bases between the two ends. The CDR3 DNA reads as TGTGCCAGCAGAAAACAGGGCAATGAAAAACTGTTTTTT. Its translation is CASRKQGNEKLFF.

This sequence joins TRBV30 and TRBJ2-7; no firm D call. The CDR3 runs 15 residues. Germline CDR1 and CDR2: GTSNPN and SVGIG (reference sequence). V shed 0 bases and J shed 4 bases, with 16 bases lying between them. CDR3 sequence reads: CAWSVPGLVGYEQYF. The CDR3 DNA reads TGTGCCTGGAGTGTACCCGGCCTGGTGGGGTACGAGCAGTACTTC.

V usage is TRBV12-3 or TRBV12-4 and J usage is TRBJ2-3, with D possibly TRBD1 on 6 matching bases. CDR3 length: 13 amino acids. V was pared by 7 bases and J by 2 bases, with 10 bases between. The CDR3 coding sequence is TGTGCCAGCACCAGGGACATCACAGATACGCAGTATTTT. Residues: CASTRDITDTQYF.

The chain recombines TRBV18 with TRBJ1-2; D is uncertain. Trimming stripped 0 bases from V and 4 bases from J, with 33 bases between. Germline loops: CDR1 KGHSH, CDR2 LQKENI. The CDR3 totals 22 residues. The CDR3 DNA reads TGTGCCAGCTCACCACCGATCCAGTTTGAGGTGTCGAGACTCTCCGGTCTCTATGGCTACACCTTC. Its protein is CASSPPIQFEVSRLSGLYGYTF. The full variable domain, rest sourced from reference TRBV18 and TRBJ1-2, is NAGVMQNPRHLVRRRGQEARLRCSPMKGHSHVYWYRQLPEEGLKFMVYLQKENIIDESGMPKERFSAEFPKEGPSILRIQQVVRGDSAAYFCASSPPIQFEVSRLSGLYGYTFGSGTRLTVV.

A word on this clone: Mismatch with germline at one junction end may stem from a read error. This rearrangement joins TRBV19 to TRBJ2-5; maybe TRBD2 (5 bases). The CDR3 loop spans 15 amino acids. Germline V CDR1 and CDR2: LNHDA, SQIVND (reference sequence). In DNA form, the CDR3 reads TGTGCCAGTAGTATAGATTCCCCAACTAGAGCACCCTCGGACTTC. This translates into CASSIDSPTRAPSDF. The full variable domain, rest sourced from reference TRBV19 and TRBJ2-5, is DGGITQSPKYLFRKEGQNVTLSCEQNLNHDAMYWYRQDPGQGLRLIYYSQIVNDFQKGDIAEGYSVSREKKESFPLTVTSAQKNPTAFYLCASSIDSPTRAPSDFGPGTRLLVL.

The chain couples TRBV30 to TRBJ2-2; D gene ambiguous. Trimming stripped 6 bases from V and 5 bases from J, with 7 bases between. The CDR3 totals 11 residues. The germline V gene has CDR1 GTSNPN and CDR2 SVGIG (reference sequence). Here the CDR3 DNA reads TGTGCCTGCCACGTAACCGGGGAGCTGTTTTTT. Protein sequence: CACHVTGELFF.

The rearrangement links TRBV6-5 to TRBJ1-1; TRBD1 is a possible D gene (5 bases). Trimming removed 0 bases from V and 1 base from J, with 9 bases in between. The CDR3 is made up of 15 amino acids. The germline gives CDR1 MNHEY, CDR2 SVGAGI. The CDR3 sequence is CASSYSRGGNTEAFF. The CDR3 DNA reads as TGTGCCAGCAGTTACTCGAGGGGAGGGAACACTGAAGCTTTCTTT.

Only one count was recorded for this clone. J is TRBJ1-2 and V is TRBV7-6; possibly TRBD1 for D (6 bases). The CDR3 covers 13 residues. Deletions cut 5 bases from V and 2 bases from J, with 9 bases between. Per germline, CDR1 SGHVS and CDR2 FNYEAQ. The CDR3, as DNA: TGTGCCAGCAGCCTCGGGACAAACTATGGCTACACCTTC. Encoded protein: CASSLGTNYGYTF.

The rearrangement uses TRBV7-2 and TRBJ1-6, with D unresolved. The CDR3 spans 14 residues. Per germline, CDR1 SGHTA and CDR2 FQGNSA. With 5 bases removed from V and 8 bases from J, the gap between germline ends came to 13 bases. The CDR3 region has the DNA TGTGCCAGCAGCCTCCGGGTACGAGATTCACCCCTCCACTTT. This sequence encodes CASSLRVRDSPLHF.

This chain connects TRBV5-1 to TRBJ2-3; the D gene is possibly TRBD2 (7 bases). The length of the CDR3 is 16 residues. With 5 bases removed from V and 2 bases from J, the gap between germline ends came to 18 bases. Germline V gene sequence: CDR1 SGHRS, CDR2 YFSETQ. In DNA form, the CDR3 reads TGCGCCAGCAGATCCGACCCGGGGGGCCACACAGATACGCAGTATTTT. Protein: CASRSDPGGHTDTQYF.

The genes are TRBV2 and TRBJ2-7; perhaps D is TRBD1 or TRBD2 (5 bases each). This CDR3 region has 17 residues. V dropped 7 bases and J dropped 0 bases, with 22 bases sitting between them. The V gene's germline CDR1 is SNHLY and CDR2 FYNNEI. The CDR3 region has the DNA TGTGCCAGCATCATCCCAGGGACGGCCATTAGCTCCTACGAGCAGTACTTC. This codes for CASIIPGTAISSYEQYF. Based on the CDR3 plus reference TRBV2 and TRBJ2-7, the full variable domain is EPEVTQTPSHQVTQMGQEVILRCVPISNHLYFYWYRQILGQKVEFLVSFYNNEISEKSEIFDDQFSVERPDGSNFTLKIRSTKLEDSAMYFCASIIPGTAISSYEQYFGPGTRLTVT.

V and J are TRBV6-1 and TRBJ2-7; 8 nucleotides align to TRBD2. This CDR3 region has 14 residues. In germline, CDR1 is MNHNS, CDR2 SASEGT. V lost 3 bases and J lost 2; bases outside the gene matches: 3. The CDR3 reads CASSELGGAYEQYV. The CDR3 DNA reads TGTGCCAGCAGTGAGCTCGGGGGGGCCTACGAGCAGTACGTC.

J is TRBJ1-5 and V is TRBV6-6; D not certain. CDR1 and CDR2 (germline): MNHNY, SVGAGI (reference sequence). The CDR3 is 14 amino acids. V lost 8 bases to trimming and J lost 5 bases, with 16 bases between them. The CDR3 DNA sequence: TGTGCCAGCGAAGAGACCCAGAAGCATCAGCCCCAGCATTTT. It codes for CASEETQKHQPQHF.